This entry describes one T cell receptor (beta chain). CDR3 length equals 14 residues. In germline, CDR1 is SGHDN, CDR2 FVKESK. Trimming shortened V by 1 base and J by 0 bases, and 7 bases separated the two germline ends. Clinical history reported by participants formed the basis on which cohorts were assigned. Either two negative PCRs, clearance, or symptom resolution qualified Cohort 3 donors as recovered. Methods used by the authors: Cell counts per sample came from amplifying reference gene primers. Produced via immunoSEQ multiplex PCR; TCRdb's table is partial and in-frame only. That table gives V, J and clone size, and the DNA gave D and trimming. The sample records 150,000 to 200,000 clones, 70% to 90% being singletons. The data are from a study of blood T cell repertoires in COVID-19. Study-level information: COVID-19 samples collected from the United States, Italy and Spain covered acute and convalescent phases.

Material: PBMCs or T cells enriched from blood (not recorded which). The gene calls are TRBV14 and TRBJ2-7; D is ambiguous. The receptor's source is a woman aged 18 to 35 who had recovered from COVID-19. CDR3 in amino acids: CASSQAPHSYEQYF. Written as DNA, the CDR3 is TGTGCCAGCAGCCAAGCCCCCCACTCCTACGAGCAGTACTTC.